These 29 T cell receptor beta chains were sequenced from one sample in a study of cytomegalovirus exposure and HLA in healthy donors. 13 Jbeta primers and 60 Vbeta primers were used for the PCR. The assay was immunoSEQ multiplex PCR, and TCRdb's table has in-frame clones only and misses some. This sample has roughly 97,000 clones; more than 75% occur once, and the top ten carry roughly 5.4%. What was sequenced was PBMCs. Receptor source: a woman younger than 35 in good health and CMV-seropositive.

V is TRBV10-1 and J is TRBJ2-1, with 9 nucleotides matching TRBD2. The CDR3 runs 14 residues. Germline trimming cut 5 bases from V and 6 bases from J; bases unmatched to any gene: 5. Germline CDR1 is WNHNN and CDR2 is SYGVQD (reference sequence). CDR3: CASSWLAGFNEQFF. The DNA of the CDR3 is TGCGCCAGCAGTTGGCTAGCGGGGTTCAATGAGCAGTTCTTC.

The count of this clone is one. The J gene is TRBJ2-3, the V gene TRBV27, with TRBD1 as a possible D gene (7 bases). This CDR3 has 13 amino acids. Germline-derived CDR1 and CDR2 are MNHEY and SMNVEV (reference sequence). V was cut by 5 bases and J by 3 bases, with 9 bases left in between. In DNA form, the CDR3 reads TGTGCCAGCAGTCAGGGGGGTACAGATACGCAGTATTTT. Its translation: CASSQGGTDTQYF.

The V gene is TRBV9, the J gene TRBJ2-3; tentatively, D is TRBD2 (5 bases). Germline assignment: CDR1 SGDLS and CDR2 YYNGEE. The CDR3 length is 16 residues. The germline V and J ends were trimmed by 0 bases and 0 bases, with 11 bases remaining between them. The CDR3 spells CASSVGAGVSTDTQYF. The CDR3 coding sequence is TGTGCCAGCAGCGTAGGGGCGGGCGTCAGCACAGATACGCAGTATTTT.

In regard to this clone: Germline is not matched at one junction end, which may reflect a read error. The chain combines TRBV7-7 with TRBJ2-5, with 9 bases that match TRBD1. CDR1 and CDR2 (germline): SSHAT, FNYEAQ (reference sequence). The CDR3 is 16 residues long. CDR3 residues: CASSSWGTGQGETQYF. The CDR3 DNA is TGTGCTAGCAGCTCGTGGGGGACGGGACAGGGAGAGACCCAGTACTTC.

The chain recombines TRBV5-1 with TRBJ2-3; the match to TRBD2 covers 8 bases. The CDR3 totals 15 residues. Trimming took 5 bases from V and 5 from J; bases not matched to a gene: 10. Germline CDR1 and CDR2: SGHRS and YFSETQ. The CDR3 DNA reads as TGCGCCAGCAGAGTTCCCAGCGGGAGTGTAGATACGCAGTATTTT. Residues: CASRVPSGSVDTQYF.

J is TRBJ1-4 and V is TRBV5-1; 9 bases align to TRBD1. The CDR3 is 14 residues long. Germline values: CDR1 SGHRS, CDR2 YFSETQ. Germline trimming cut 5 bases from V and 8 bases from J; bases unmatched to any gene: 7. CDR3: CASRLDRGVEKLFF. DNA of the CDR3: TGCGCCAGCAGGCTGGACAGGGGAGTCGAAAAACTGTTTTTT.

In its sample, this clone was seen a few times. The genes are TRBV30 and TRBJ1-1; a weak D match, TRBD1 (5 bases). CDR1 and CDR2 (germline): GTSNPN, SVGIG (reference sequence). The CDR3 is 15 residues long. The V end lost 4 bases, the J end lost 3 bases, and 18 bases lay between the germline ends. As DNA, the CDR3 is TGTGCCTGGACCGAGGTGCGGAGGGGACACACTGAAGCTTTCTTT. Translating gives CAWTEVRRGHTEAFF.

The CDR3, as DNA: TGTGCCAGCAGCTTGGCCACTGAAGCTTTCTTT. It specifies CASSLATEAFF. J is TRBJ1-1 and V is TRBV11-2, with D hard to call. The CDR3 loop spans 11 amino acids. Deletions cut 3 bases from V and 4 bases from J, with 3 bases between. Germline V gives CDR1 SGHAT, CDR2 FQNNGV.

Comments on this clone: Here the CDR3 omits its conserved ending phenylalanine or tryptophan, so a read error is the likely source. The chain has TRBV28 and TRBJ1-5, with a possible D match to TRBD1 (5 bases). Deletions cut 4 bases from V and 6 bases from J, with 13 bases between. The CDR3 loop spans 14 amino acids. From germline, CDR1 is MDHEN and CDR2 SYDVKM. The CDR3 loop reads CASSSQAGRQPQHV. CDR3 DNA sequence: TGTGCCAGCAGTTCCCAGGCAGGGCGTCAGCCCCAGCATGTT.

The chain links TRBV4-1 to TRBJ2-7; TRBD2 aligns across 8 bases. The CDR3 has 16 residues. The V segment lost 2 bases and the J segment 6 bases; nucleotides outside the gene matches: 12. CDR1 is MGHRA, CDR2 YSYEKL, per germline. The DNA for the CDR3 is TGCGCCAGCAGCCAAAGTGTACTAGCGGCCCTTACCGAGCAGTACTTC. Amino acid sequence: CASSQSVLAALTEQYF.

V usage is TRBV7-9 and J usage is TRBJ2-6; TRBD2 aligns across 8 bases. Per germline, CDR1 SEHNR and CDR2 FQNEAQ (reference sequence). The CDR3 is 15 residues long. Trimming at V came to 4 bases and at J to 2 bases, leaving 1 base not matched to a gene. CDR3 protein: CASSSAGAGANVLTF. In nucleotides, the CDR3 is TGTGCCAGCAGCTCAGCGGGAGCTGGGGCCAACGTCCTGACTTTC.

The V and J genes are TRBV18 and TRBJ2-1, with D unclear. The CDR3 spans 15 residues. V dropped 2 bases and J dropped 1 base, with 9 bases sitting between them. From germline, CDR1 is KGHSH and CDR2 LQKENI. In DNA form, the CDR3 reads TGTGCCAGCTCACCAGAGGCTGGATCCTACAATGAGCAGTTCTTC. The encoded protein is CASSPEAGSYNEQFF.

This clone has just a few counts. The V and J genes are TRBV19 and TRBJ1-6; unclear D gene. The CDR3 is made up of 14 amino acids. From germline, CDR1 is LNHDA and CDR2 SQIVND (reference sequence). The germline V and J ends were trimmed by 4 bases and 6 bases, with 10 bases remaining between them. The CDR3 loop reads CASSTREGNSPLHF. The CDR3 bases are TGTGCCAGTAGTACACGAGAGGGTAATTCACCCCTCCACTTT.

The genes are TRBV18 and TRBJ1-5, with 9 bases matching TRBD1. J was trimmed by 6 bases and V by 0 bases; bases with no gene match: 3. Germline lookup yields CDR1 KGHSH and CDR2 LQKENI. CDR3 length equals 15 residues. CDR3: CASSPPGQGGQPQHF. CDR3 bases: TGTGCCAGCTCACCACCGGGACAGGGAGGTCAGCCCCAGCATTTT.

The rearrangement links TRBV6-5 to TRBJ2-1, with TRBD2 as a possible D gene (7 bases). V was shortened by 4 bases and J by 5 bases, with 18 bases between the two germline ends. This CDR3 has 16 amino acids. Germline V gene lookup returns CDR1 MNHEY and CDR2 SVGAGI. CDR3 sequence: CASSWGGAGVNNEQFF. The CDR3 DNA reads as TGTGCCAGCAGTTGGGGGGGGGCGGGAGTCAACAATGAGCAGTTCTTC.

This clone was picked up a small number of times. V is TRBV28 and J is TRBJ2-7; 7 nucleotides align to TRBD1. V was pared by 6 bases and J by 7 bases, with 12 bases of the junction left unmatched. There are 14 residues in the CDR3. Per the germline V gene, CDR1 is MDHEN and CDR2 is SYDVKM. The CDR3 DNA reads TGTGCCAGCAGACCCTCGACAGGGATAGGGGAGCAGTACTTC. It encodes CASRPSTGIGEQYF.

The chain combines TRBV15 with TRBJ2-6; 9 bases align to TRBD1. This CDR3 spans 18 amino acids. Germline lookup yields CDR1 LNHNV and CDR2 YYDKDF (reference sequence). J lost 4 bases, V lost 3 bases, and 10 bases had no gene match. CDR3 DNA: TGTGCCACCAGCAGGCCGGGACAGGGTTTTTTCGGGGCCAACGTCCTGACTTTC. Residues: CATSRPGQGFFGANVLTF.

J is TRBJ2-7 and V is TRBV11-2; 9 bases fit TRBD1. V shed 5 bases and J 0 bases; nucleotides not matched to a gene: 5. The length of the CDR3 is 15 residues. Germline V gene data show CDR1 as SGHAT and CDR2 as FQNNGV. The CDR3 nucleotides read TGTGCCAGCAGCAATCCGGGACAGGGCTCCTACGAGCAGTACTTC. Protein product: CASSNPGQGSYEQYF.

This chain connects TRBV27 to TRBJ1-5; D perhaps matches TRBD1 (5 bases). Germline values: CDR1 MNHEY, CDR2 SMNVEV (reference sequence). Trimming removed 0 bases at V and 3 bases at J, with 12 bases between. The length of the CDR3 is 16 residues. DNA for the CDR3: TGTGCCAGCAGTTTATCTTTTGGCAGGGACAATCAGCCCCAGCATTTT. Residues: CASSLSFGRDNQPQHF.

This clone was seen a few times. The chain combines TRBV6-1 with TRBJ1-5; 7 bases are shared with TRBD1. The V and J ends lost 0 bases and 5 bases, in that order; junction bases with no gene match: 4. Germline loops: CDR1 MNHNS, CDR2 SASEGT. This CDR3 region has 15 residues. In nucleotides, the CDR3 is TGTGCCAGCAGTGAAGCGCCCGGGACAGATCAGCCCCAGCATTTT. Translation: CASSEAPGTDQPQHF.

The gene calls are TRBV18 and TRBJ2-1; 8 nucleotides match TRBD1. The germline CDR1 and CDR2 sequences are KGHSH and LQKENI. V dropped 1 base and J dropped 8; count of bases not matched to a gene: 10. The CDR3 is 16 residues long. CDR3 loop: CASSPRTGSRLHEQFF. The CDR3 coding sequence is TGTGCCAGCTCACCACGGACAGGGTCAAGGTTGCATGAGCAGTTCTTC. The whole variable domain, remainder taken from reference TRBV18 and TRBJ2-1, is NAGVMQNPRHLVRRRGQEARLRCSPMKGHSHVYWYRQLPEEGLKFMVYLQKENIIDESGMPKERFSAEFPKEGPSILRIQQVVRGDSAAYFCASSPRTGSRLHEQFFGPGTRLTVL.

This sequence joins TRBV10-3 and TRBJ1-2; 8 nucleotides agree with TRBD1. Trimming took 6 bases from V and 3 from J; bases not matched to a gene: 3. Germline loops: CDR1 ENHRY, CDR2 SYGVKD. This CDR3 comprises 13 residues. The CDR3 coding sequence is TGTGCCATCAGCCCAGGGGGCGACTATGGCTACACCTTC. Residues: CAISPGGDYGYTF.

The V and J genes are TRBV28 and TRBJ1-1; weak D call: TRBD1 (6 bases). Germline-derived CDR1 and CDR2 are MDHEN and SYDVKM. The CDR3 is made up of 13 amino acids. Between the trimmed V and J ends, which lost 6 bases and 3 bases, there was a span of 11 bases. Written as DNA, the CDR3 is TGTGCCAGCAGACCTTACAGGGACACTGAAGCTTTCTTT. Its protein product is CASRPYRDTEAFF.

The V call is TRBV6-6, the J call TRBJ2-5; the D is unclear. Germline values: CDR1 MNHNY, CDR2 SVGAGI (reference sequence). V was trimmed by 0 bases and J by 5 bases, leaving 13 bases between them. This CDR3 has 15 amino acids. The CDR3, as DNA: TGTGCCAGCAGTTACTCGGCTCGGTTCGGGGAGACCCAGTACTTC. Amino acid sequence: CASSYSARFGETQYF.

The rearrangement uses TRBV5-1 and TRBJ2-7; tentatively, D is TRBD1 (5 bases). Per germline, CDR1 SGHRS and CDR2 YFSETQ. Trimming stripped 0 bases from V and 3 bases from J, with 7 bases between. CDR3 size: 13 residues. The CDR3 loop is CASSLATDYEQYF. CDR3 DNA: TGCGCCAGCAGCTTGGCGACAGACTACGAGCAGTACTTC.

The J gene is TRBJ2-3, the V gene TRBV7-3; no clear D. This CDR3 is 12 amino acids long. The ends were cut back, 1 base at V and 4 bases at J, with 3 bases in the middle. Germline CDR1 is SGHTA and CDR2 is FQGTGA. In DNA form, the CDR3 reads TGTGCCAGCAGCTTAAGAGCAGATACGCAGTATTTT. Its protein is CASSLRADTQYF. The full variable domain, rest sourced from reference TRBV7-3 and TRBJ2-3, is GAGVSQTPSNKVTEKGKYVELRCDPISGHTALYWYRQSLGQGPEFLIYFQGTGAADDSGLPNDRFFAVRPEGSVSTLKIQRTERGDSAVYLCASSLRADTQYFGPGTRLTVL.

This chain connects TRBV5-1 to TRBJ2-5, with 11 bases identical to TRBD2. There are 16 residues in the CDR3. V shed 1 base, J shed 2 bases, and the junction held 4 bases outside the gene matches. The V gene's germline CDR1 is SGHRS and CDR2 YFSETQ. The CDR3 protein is CASSLSLAGAQETQYF. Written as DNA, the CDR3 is TGCGCCAGCAGCTTGTCACTAGCGGGGGCTCAAGAGACCCAGTACTTC.

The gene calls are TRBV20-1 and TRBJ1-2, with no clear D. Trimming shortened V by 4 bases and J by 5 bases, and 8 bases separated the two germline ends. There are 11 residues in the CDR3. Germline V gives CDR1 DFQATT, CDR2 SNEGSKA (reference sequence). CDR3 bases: TGCAGTGCTACCGAGACATATGGCTACACCTTC. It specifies CSATETYGYTF.

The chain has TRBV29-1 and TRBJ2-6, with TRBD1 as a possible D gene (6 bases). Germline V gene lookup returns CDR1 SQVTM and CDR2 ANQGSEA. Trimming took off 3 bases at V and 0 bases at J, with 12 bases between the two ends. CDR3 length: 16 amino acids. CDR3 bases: TGCAGCGTTGAGAGGGACATAGACTCTGGGGCCAACGTCCTGACTTTC. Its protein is CSVERDIDSGANVLTF.